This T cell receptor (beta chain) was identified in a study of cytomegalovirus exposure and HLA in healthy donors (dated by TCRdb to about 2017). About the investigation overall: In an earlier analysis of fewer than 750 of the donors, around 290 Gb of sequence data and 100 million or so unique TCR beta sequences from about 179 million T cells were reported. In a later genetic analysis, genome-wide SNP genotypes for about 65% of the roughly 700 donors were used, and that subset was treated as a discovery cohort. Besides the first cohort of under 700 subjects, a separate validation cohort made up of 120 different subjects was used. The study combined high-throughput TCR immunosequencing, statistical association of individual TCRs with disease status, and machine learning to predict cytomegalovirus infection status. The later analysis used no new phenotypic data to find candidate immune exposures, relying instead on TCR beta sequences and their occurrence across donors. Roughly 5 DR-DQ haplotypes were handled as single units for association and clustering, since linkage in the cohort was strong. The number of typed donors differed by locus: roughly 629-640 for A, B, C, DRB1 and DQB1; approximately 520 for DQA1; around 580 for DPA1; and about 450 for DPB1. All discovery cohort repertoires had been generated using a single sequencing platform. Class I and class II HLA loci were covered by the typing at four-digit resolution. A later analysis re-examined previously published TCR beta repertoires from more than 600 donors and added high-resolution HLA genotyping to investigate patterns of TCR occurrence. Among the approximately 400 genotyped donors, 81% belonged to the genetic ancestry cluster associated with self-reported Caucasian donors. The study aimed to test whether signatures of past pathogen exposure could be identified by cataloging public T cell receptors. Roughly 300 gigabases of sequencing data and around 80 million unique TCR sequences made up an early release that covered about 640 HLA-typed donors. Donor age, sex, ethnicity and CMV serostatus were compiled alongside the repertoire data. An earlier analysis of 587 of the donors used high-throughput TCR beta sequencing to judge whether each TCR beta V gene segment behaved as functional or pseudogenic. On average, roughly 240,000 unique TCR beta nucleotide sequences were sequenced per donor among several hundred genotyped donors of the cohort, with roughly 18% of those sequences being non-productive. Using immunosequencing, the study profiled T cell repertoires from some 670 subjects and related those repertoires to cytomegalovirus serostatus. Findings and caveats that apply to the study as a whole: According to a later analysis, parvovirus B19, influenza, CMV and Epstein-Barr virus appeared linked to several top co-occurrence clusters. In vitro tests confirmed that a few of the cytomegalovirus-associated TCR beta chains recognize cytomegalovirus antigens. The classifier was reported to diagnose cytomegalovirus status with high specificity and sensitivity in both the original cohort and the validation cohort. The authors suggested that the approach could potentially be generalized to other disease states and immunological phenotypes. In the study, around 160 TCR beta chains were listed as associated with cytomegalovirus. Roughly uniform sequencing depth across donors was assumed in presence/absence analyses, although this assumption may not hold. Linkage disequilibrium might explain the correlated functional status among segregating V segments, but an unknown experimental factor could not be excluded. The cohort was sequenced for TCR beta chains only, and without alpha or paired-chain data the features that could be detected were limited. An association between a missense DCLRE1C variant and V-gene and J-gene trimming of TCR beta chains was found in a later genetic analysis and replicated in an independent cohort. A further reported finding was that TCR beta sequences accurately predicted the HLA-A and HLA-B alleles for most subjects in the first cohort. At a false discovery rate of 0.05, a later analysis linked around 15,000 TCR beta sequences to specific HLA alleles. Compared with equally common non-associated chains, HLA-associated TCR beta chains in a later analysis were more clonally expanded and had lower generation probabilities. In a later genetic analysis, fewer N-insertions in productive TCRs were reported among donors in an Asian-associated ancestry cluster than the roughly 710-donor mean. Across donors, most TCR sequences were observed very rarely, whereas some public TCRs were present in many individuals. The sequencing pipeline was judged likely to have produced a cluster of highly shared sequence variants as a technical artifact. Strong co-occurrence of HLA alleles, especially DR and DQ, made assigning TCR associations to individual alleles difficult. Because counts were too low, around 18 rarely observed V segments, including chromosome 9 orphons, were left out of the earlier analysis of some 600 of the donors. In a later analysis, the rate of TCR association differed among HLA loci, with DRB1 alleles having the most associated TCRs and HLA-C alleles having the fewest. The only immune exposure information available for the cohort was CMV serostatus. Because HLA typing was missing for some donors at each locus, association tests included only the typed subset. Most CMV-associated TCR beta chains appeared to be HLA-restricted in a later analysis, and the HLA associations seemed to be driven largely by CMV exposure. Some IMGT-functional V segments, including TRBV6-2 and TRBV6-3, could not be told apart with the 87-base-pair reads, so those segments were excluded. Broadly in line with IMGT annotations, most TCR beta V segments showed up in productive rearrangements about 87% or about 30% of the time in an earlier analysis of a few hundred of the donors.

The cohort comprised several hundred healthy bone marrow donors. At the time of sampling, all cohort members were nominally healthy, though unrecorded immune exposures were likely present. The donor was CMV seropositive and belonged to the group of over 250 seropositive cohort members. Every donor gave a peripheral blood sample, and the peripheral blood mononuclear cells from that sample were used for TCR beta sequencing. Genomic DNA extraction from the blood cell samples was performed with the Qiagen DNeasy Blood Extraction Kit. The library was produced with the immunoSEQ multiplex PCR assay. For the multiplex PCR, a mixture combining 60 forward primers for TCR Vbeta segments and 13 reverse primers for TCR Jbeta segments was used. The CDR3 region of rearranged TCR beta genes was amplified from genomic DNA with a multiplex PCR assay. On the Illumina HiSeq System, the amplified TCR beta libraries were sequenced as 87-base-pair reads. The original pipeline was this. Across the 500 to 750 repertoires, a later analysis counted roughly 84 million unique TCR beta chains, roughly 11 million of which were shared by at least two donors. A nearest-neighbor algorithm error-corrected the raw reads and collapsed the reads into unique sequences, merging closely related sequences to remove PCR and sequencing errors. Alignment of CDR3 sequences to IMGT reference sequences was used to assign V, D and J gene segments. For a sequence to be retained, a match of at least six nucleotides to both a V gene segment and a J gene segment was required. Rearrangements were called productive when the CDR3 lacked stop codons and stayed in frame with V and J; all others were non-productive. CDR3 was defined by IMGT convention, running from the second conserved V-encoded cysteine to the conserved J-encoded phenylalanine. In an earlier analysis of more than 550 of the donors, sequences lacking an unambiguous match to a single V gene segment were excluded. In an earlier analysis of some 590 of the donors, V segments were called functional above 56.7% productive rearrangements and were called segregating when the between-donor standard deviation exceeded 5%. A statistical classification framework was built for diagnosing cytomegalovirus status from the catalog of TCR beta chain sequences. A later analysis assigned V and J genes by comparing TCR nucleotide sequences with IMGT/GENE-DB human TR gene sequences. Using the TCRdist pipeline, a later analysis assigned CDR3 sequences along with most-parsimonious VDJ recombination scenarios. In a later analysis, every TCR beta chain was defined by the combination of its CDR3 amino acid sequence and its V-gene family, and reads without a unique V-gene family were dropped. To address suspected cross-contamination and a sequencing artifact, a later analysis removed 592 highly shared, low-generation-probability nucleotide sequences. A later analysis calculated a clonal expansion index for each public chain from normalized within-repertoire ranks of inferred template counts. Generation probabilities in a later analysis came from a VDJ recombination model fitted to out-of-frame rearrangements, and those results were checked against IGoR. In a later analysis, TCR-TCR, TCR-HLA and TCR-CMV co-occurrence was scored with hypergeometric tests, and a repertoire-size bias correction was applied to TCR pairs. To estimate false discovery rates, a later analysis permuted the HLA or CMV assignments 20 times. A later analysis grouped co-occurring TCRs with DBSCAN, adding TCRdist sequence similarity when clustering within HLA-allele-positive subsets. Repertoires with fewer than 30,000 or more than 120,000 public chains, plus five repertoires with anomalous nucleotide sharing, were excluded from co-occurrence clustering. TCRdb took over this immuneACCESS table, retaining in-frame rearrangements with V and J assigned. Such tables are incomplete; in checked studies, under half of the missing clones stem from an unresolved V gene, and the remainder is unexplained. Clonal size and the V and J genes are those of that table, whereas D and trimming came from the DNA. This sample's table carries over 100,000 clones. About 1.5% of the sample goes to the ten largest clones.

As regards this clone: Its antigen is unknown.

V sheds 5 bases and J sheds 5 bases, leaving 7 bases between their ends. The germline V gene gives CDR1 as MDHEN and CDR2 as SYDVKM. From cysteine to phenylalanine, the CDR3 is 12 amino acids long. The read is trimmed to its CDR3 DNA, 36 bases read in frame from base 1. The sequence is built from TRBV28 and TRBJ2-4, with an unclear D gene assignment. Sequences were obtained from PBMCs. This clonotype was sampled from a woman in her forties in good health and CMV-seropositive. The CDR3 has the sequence CASSPPQNIQYF. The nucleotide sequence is TGTGCCAGCAGTCCCCCTCAAAACATTCAGTACTTC.